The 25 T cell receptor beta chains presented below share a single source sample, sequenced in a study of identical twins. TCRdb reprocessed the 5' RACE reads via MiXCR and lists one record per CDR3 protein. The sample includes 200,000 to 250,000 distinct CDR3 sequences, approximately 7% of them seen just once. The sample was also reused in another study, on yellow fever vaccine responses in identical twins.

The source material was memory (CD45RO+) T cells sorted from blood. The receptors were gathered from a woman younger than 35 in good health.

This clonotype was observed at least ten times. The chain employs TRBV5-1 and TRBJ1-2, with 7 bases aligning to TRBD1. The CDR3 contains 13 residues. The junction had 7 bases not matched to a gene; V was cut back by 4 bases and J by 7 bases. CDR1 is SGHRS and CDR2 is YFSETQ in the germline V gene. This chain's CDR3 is CASSGMTGPGYTF. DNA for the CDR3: TGCGCCAGCAGCGGAATGACAGGGCCTGGCTACACCTTC.

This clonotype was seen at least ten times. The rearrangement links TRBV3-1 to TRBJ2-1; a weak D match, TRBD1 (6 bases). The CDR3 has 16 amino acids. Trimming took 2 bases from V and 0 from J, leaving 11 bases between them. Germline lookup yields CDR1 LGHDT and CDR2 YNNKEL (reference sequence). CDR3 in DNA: TGTGCCAGCAGCCAAAGGTCACAGGGCTCCTACAATGAGCAGTTCTTC. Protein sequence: CASSQRSQGSYNEQFF.

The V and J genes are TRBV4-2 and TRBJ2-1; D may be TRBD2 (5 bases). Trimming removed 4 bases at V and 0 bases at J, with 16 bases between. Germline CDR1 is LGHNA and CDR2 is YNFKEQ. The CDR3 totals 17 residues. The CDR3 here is CASSPRVGGSSYNEQFF. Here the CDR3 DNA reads TGTGCCAGCAGCCCGCGGGTCGGCGGAAGCTCCTACAATGAGCAGTTCTTC.

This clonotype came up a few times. The chain's CDR3 is CSAPKGQGSATEAFF. The CDR3 DNA sequence: TGCAGTGCCCCCAAGGGACAGGGTTCGGCGACTGAAGCTTTCTTT. This sequence joins TRBV20-1 and TRBJ1-1, with 9 bases matching TRBD1. The J segment lost 5 bases and the V segment lost 6 bases, leaving 13 bases of the junction unmatched. Germline assignment: CDR1 DFQATT and CDR2 SNEGSKA (reference sequence). This CDR3 is built from 15 residues.

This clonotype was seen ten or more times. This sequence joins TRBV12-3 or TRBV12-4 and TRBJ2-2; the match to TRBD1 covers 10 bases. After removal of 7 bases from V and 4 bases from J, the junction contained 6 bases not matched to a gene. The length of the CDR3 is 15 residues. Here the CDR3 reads CASTTGGRGTGELFF. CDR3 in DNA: TGTGCCAGCACGACAGGGGGCAGGGGCACCGGGGAGCTGTTTTTT.

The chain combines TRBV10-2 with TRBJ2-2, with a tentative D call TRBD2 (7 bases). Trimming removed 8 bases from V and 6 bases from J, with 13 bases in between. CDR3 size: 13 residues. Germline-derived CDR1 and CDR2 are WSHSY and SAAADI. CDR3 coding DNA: TGCGCCAGCCGCCAGGGGAGGGCCGGGGAGCTGTTTTTT. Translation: CASRQGRAGELFF.

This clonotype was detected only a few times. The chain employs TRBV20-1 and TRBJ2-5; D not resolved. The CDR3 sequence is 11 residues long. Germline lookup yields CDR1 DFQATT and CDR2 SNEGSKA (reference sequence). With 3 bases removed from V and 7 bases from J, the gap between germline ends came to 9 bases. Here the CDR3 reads CSARPGSTQYF. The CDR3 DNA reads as TGCAGTGCTAGGCCCGGGTCGACCCAGTACTTC.

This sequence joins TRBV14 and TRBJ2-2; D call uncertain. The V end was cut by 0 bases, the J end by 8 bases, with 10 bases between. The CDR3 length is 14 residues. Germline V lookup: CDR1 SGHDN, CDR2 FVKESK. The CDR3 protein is CASSQELVAGELFF. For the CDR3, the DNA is TGTGCCAGCAGCCAAGAATTAGTGGCTGGGGAGCTGTTTTTT.

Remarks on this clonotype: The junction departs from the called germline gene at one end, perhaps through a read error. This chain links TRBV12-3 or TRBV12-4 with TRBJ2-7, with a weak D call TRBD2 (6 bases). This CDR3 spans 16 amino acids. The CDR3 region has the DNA TGTGCCAGGAGTTTAGTTTGGGACTCCGTCTCCTACGAGCAGTACTTC. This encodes CARSLVWDSVSYEQYF.

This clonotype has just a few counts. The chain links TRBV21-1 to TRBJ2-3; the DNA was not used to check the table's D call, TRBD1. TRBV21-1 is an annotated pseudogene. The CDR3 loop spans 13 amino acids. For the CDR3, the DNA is TGTGCCAGCAGCAAAGATCCCGGGCATACGCAGTATTTT. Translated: CASSKDPGHTQYF.

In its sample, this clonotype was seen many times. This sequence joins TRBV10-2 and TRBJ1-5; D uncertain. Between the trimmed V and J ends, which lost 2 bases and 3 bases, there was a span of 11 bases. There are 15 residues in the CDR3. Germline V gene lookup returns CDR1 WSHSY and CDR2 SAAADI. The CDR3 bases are TGCGCCAGCAGTGAGCTCGGCGGGAACAATCAGCCCCAGCATTTT. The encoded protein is CASSELGGNNQPQHF.

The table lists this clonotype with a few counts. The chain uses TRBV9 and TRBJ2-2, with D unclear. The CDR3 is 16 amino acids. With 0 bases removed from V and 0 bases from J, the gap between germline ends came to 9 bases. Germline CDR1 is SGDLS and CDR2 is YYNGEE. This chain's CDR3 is CASSVVGPPNTGELFF. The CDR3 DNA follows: TGTGCCAGCAGCGTAGTGGGCCCTCCGAACACCGGGGAGCTGTTTTTT. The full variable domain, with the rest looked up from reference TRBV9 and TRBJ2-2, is DSGVTQTPKHLITATGQRVTLRCSPRSGDLSVYWYQQSLDQGLQFLIQYYNGEERAKGNILERFSAQQFPDLHSELNLSSLELGDSALYFCASSVVGPPNTGELFFGEGSRLTVL.

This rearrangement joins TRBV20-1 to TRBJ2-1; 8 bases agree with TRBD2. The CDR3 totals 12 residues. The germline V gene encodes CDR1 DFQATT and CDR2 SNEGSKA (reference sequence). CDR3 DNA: TGCAGATCGGGGGGGCCAGGCGATGAGCAGTTCTTC. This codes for CRSGGPGDEQFF.

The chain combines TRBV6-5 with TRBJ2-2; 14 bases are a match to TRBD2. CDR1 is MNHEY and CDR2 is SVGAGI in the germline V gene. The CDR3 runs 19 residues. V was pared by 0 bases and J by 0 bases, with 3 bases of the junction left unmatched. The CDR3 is CASSYSTSGGDANTGELFF. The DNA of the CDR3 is TGTGCCAGCAGTTACTCGACTAGCGGGGGGGACGCGAACACCGGGGAGCTGTTTTTT.

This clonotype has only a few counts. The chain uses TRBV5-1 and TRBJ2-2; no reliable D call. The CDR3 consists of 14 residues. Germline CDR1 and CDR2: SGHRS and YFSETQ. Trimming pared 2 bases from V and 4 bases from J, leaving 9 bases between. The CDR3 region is CASSFRQSTGELFF. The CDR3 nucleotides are TGCGCCAGCAGCTTTCGGCAAAGCACCGGGGAGCTGTTTTTT.

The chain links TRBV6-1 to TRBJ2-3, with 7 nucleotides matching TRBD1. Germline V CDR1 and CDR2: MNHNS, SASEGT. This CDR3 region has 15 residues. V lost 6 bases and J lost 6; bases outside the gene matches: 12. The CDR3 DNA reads TGTGCCAGCAGCAAGGGACAGCGAGCTGTGGATACGCAGTATTTT. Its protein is CASSKGQRAVDTQYF.

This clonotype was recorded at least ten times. In DNA, the CDR3 is TGTGCCAGCAGTCGGGAGCATGGCACAGATACGCAGTATTTT. Protein product: CASSREHGTDTQYF. The J gene is TRBJ2-3, the V gene TRBV6-4, with a tentative D call TRBD2 (6 bases). This CDR3 is built from 14 residues. Germline V gene lookup returns CDR1 MRHNA and CDR2 SNTAGT. Trimming removed 5 bases at V and 1 base at J, with 10 bases between.

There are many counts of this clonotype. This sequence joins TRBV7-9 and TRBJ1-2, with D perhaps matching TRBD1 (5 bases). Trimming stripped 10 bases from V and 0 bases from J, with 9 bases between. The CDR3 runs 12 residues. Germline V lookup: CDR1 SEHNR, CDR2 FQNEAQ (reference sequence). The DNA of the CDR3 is TGTGCCACCCCGGGGGCTAACTATGGCTACACCTTC. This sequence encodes CATPGANYGYTF.

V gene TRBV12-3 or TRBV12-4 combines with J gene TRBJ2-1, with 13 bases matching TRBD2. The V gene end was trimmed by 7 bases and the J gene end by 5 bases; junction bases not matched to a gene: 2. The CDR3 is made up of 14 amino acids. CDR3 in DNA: TGTGCCAGCACCGGGACTAGCGGGAACAATGAGCAGTTCTTC. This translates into CASTGTSGNNEQFF.

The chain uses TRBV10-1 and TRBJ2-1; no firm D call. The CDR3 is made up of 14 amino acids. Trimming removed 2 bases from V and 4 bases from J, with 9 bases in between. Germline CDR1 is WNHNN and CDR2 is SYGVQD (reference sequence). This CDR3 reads CASSEELGYNEQFF. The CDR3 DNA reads TGCGCCAGCAGTGAGGAATTAGGATACAATGAGCAGTTCTTC.

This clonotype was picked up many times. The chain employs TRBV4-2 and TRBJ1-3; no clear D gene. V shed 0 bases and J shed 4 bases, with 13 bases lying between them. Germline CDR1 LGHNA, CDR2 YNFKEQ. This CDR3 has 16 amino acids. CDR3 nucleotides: TGTGCCAGCAGCCAAGATATTGGCACCGCCGGAAACACCATATATTTT. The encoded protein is CASSQDIGTAGNTIYF.

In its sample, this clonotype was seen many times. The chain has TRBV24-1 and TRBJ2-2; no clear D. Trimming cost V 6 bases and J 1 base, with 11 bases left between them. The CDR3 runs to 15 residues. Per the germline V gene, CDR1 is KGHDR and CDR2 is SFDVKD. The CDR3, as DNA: TGTGCCACCAGTCGTAAAGAAGTGAACACCGGGGAGCTGTTTTTT. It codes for CATSRKEVNTGELFF.

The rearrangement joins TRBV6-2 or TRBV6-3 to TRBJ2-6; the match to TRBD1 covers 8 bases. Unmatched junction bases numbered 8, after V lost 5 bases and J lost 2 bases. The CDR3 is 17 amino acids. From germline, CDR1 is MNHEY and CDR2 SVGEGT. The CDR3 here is CASSPGQVGPGANVLTF. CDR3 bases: TGTGCCAGCAGTCCGGGACAGGTGGGCCCTGGGGCCAACGTCCTGACTTTC.

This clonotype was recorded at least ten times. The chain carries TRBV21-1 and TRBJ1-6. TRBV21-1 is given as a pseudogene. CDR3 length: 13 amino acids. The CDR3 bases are TGTGCCAGCAGGGTCGGTGGTAATTCACCCCTCCACTTT. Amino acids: CASRVGGNSPLHF.

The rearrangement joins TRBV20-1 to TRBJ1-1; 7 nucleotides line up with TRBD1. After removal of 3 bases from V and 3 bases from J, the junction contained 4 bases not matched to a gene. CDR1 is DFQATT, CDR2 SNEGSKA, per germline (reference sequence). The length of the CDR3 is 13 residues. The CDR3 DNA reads TGCAGTGCTAGGGGGCAGGGGGACACTGAAGCTTTCTTT. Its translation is CSARGQGDTEAFF.